Below, 10 T cell receptor beta chains from the same sample are listed, as sequenced in a study of T cells in Graves' hyperthyroidism and ophthalmopathy (dated by TCRdb to the late 2010s). Library creation used multiplex PCR. The run used an Illumina HiSeq 2000. Amplification of TCR beta CDR3 regions was carried out from RNA transcripts. The TCR CDR3 was subjected to a first round of RT-PCR using the HTBI primer set and the Qiagen OneStep RT-PCR kit. TCRdb trimmed the raw reads at Q25, called clones with MiXCR and kept productive beta chains. One record per CDR3 amino acid sequence lists the most common genes and DNA. The sample yields over 700,000 distinct CDR3 sequences; around 20% were counted once. The leading ten clones occupy 15% to 20% of the sample. Sample: blood. All receptors derive from a woman in her forties or fifties with Graves' hyperthyroidism that later progressed to Graves' ophthalmopathy.

This clonotype has only a few counts. This chain uses TRBV7-3 with TRBJ1-2; 7 bases match TRBD1. The ends lost 2 bases at V and 2 bases at J; junction bases unmatched: 5. Germline V lookup: CDR1 SGHTA, CDR2 FQGTGA. The CDR3 runs to 15 residues. The CDR3 here is CASSLGPGQNYGYTF. The CDR3 coding sequence is TGTGCCAGCAGCTTAGGCCCGGGACAGAACTATGGCTACACCTTC.

This clonotype has a count of ten or more. The rearrangement uses TRBV7-9 and TRBJ2-5; D gene uncertain. Germline-derived CDR1 and CDR2 are SEHNR and FQNEAQ (reference sequence). The CDR3 totals 13 residues. V was shortened by 5 bases and J by 2 bases, with 9 bases between the two germline ends. For the CDR3, the DNA is TGTGCCAGCAGCACTGGACCACAAGAGACCCAGTACTTC. This codes for CASSTGPQETQYF.

This clonotype was counted between two and nine times. The rearrangement uses TRBV24-1 and TRBJ2-5, with D perhaps being TRBD1 or TRBD2 (5 bases each). This CDR3 is built from 18 residues. Looked up from germline, CDR1 is KGHDR and CDR2 is SFDVKD. V dropped 3 bases and J dropped 5 bases, with 24 bases sitting between them. CDR3 protein: CATSDPERGPHQRETQYF. The CDR3 region has the DNA TGTGCCACCAGTGATCCCGAAAGGGGACCGCATCAACGCGAGACCCAGTACTTC.

This clonotype was seen ten or more times. The chain uses TRBV5-1 and TRBJ2-3; maybe TRBD1 (5 bases). In germline, CDR1 is SGHRS, CDR2 YFSETQ. Trimming pared 0 bases from V and 2 bases from J, leaving 10 bases between. The CDR3 has 15 residues. CDR3 DNA: TGCGCCAGCAGCTTGGCAGGGCAGCCCACAGATACGCAGTATTTT. Its protein product is CASSLAGQPTDTQYF.

This clonotype was recorded a few times. This chain links TRBV5-5 with TRBJ2-7; 7 bases fit TRBD2. Trimming removed 3 bases from V and 2 bases from J; junction bases left unmatched: 5. The CDR3 consists of 14 residues. Germline loops: CDR1 SGHKS, CDR2 YYEKEE (reference sequence). The CDR3 region has the DNA TGTGCCAGCAGCTACCCGGGACTAACCTACGAGCAGTACTTC. Its translation: CASSYPGLTYEQYF.

To note about this clonotype: A junction boundary mismatches the germline segment, possibly from a read error. The chain carries TRBV7-7 and TRBJ1-4, with 9 bases identical to TRBD1. The CDR3 extends over 17 amino acids. Germline V CDR1 and CDR2: SSHAT, FNYEAQ (reference sequence). The CDR3 sequence is CASSLSTHRGHSEKLFF. The CDR3 coding sequence is TGTGCTAGCAGTCTCTCTACCCACAGGGGGCATAGTGAAAAACTGTTTTTT. The variable domain in full, with the rest retrieved from reference TRBV7-7 and TRBJ1-4, is GAGVSQSPRYKVTKRGQDVTLRCDPISSHATLYWYQQALGQGPEFLTYFNYEAQPDKSGLPSDRFSAERPEGSISTLTIQRTEQRDSAMYRCASSLSTHRGHSEKLFFGSGTQLSVL.

This clonotype has ten or more counts. This chain uses TRBV11-2 with TRBJ1-5; weak D call: TRBD1 (5 bases). Deletions cut 3 bases from V and 0 bases from J, with 15 bases between. This CDR3 has 17 amino acids. From germline, CDR1 is SGHAT and CDR2 FQNNGV. The CDR3 spells CASSFGSDIYSNQPQHF. The CDR3 region has the DNA TGTGCCAGCAGCTTTGGATCGGACATTTATAGCAATCAGCCCCAGCATTTT.

This clonotype was observed a handful of times. The chain has TRBV14 and TRBJ2-5, with 14 bases matching TRBD2. Unmatched junction bases numbered 8, after V lost 2 bases and J lost 0 bases. The germline V gene has CDR1 SGHDN and CDR2 FVKESK. CDR3 size: 19 residues. The CDR3 nucleotides are TGTGCCAGCAGCCAAAGGTGGACTAGCGGGGGGTCGTACCAAGAGACCCAGTACTTC. Amino acids: CASSQRWTSGGSYQETQYF.

This clonotype has ten or more counts. V and J are TRBV7-2 and TRBJ2-7; 9 bases are shared with TRBD2. Per germline, CDR1 SGHTA and CDR2 FQGNSA. This CDR3 is built from 15 residues. After removal of 6 bases from V and 1 base from J, the junction contained 7 bases not matched to a gene. The CDR3 protein is CASSTVAGVSYEQYF. The CDR3 DNA is TGTGCCAGCAGTACCGTAGCGGGGGTGTCCTACGAGCAGTACTTC.

This clonotype was picked up many times. The rearrangement links TRBV5-1 to TRBJ1-2, with D perhaps matching TRBD1 (6 bases). V dropped 0 bases and J dropped 0 bases, with 9 bases sitting between them. This CDR3 contains 15 residues. From germline, CDR1 is SGHRS and CDR2 YFSETQ. The CDR3 here is CASSLETGANYGYTF. CDR3 nucleotides: TGCGCCAGCAGCTTGGAGACAGGAGCTAACTATGGCTACACCTTC.